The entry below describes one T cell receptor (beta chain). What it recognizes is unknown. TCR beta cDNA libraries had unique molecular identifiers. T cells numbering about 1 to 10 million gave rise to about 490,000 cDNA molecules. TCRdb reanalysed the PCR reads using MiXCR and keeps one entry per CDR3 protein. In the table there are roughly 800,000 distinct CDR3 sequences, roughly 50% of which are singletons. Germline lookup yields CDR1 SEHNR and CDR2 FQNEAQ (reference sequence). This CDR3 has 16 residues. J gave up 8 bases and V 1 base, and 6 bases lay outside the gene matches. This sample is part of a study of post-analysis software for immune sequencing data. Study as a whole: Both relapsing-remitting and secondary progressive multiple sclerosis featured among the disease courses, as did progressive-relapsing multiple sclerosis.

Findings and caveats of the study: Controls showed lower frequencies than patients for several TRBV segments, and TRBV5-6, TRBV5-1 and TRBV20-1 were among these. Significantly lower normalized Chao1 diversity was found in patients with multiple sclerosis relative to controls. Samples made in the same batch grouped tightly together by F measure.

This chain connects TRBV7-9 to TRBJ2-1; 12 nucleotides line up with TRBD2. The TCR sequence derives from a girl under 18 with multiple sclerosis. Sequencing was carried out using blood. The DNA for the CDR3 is TGTGCCAGCAGCTTAGTTGCCGGACTAGCGGGACATGAGCAGTTCTTC. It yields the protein CASSLVAGLAGHEQFF. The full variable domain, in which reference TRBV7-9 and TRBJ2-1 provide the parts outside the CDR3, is DTGVSQNPRHKITKRGQNVTFRCDPISEHNRLYWYRQTLGQGPEFLTYFQNEAQLEKSRLLSDRFSAERPKGSFSTLEIQRTEQGDSAMYLCASSLVAGLAGHEQFFGPGTRLTVL.